Shown below are 20 T cell receptor beta chains from a single sample sequenced in a study of blood T cells in healthy people across ages. The authors ran a second PCR of about 6 to 11 cycles using a sample-barcoded 5' primer and a J-beta primer mix. TCRdb called the 5' RACE reads again in MiXCR, with one record for every CDR3 protein. The table records around 320,000 distinct CDR3 sequences, around 30% of them present only once. The sequenced sample consisted of blood. These receptor sequences come from a woman in her seventies in good health.

The rearrangement links TRBV18 to TRBJ2-5; the match to TRBD2 covers 7 bases. Near its end, the DNA agrees better with TRBJ2-1, so the J call may be wrong. Germline CDR1 KGHSH, CDR2 LQKENI. The CDR3 has 15 residues. CDR3 DNA: TGTGCCAGCTCACCTAACGGGAGGACCTACAATGAGCAGTTCTTC. Protein product: CASSPNGRTYNEQFF.

This clonotype was seen repeatedly, ten times or more. CDR3 DNA: TGCAGTGCCGCCTCGACAGGGGGCTCCTACGAGCAGTACTTC. This encodes CSAASTGGSYEQYF. The V gene is TRBV20-1, the J gene TRBJ2-7; 9 bases align to TRBD1. The CDR3 totals 14 residues. V was pared by 6 bases and J by 0 bases, with 6 bases of the junction left unmatched. In germline, CDR1 is DFQATT, CDR2 SNEGSKA (reference sequence).

The rearrangement links TRBV6-2 or TRBV6-3 to TRBJ2-1, with 10 bases that match TRBD1. With 6 bases clipped from V and 8 bases from J, the junction kept 13 bases outside the gene matches. The CDR3 length is 16 residues. Germline CDR1 is MNHEY and CDR2 is SVGEGT. The CDR3 coding sequence is TGTGCCAGCAGCATCCCTCCGGGACAGGGGTCTCATGAGCAGTTCTTC. This encodes CASSIPPGQGSHEQFF.

A single count supports this clonotype. The rearrangement uses TRBV28 and TRBJ1-1; 9 positions match TRBD1. The CDR3 extends over 15 amino acids. CDR1 is MDHEN, CDR2 SYDVKM, per germline. Trimming took 5 bases from V and 4 from J; bases not matched to a gene: 8. The CDR3 here is CASSPPGQGATEAFF. CDR3 sequence (DNA): TGTGCCAGCAGTCCCCCGGGACAGGGCGCCACTGAAGCTTTCTTT.

The table lists this clonotype with many counts. The rearrangement links TRBV28 to TRBJ1-5; D is ambiguous. From germline, CDR1 is MDHEN and CDR2 SYDVKM. The length of the CDR3 is 13 residues. The ends were cut back, 3 bases at V and 4 bases at J, with 7 bases in the middle. The CDR3 region is CASSLRENQPQHF. In DNA, the CDR3 is TGTGCCAGCAGTTTGCGGGAAAATCAGCCCCAGCATTTT.

The chain has TRBV3-1 and TRBJ2-2; 7 bases fit TRBD2. This CDR3 has 13 amino acids. Trimming took 5 bases from V and 6 from J; bases not matched to a gene: 3. Germline loops: CDR1 LGHDT, CDR2 YNNKEL (reference sequence). CDR3 coding DNA: TGTGCCAGCAGCTTCCGGGGGGCCGGGGAGCTGTTTTTT. It is translated as CASSFRGAGELFF.

This clonotype has just a few counts. An end of the junction differs from the germline gene, which may be a read error. The gene calls are TRBV7-2 and TRBJ2-5, with 8 bases that match TRBD2. This CDR3 spans 14 amino acids. Germline V CDR1 and CDR2: SGHTA, FQGNSA. The CDR3 region has the DNA TGTGCCGGCAGCTTAGCGGGATCTCAAGAGACCCAGTACTTC. Translated, it gives CAGSLAGSQETQYF.

The chain is built from TRBV28 and TRBJ2-5; 12 nucleotides line up with TRBD2. The DNA matches TRBJ2-1 better at its end, which makes the J call doubtful. Germline-derived CDR1 and CDR2 are MDHEN and SYDVKM. The CDR3 runs to 16 residues. This chain's CDR3 is CASSLELAGGPNEQFF. The CDR3, as DNA: TGTGCCAGCAGCCTCGAACTAGCGGGAGGCCCTAATGAGCAGTTCTTC.

About this clonotype: One junction end disagrees with the germline gene, perhaps due to a read error. This sequence joins TRBV29-1 and TRBJ2-5, with D possibly being TRBD2 (6 bases). CDR3 size: 12 residues. Germline loops: CDR1 SQVTM, CDR2 ANQGSEA. DNA for the CDR3: TGCAGCGTTGCGGGAGTTCAGGTCAGTCTGTTCTTC. As protein: CSVAGVQVSLFF.

The chain carries TRBV24-1 and TRBJ1-4, with unresolved D. The V and J ends lost 11 bases and 10 bases respectively, with 16 bases between them. This CDR3 contains 12 residues. CDR1 and CDR2 from the germline V gene are KGHDR and SFDVKD. The CDR3 region is CASEVDRGKLFF. CDR3 nucleotide sequence: TGTGCCAGCGAGGTGGATCGGGGAAAACTGTTTTTT.

This clonotype was found a few times. The V and J genes are TRBV29-1 and TRBJ2-1, with D perhaps matching TRBD1 or TRBD2 (6 bases each). Germline assignment: CDR1 SQVTM and CDR2 ANQGSEA. This CDR3 has 14 residues. With 7 bases removed from V and 3 bases from J, the gap between germline ends came to 16 bases. The CDR3 sequence: CSARGPGSYNEQFF. Written as DNA, the CDR3 is TGCAGCGCCCGGGGGCCCGGGAGCTACAATGAGCAGTTCTTC.

This clonotype was observed a handful of times. The chain couples TRBV20-1 to TRBJ2-1; D is unclear. The J call could be wrong; TRBJ2-7 is a better fit for the DNA end. The germline V gene has CDR1 DFQATT and CDR2 SNEGSKA (reference sequence). There are 11 residues in the CDR3. The CDR3 loop is CSAQDAYEQYF. CDR3 coding DNA: TGCAGTGCCCAGGACGCCTACGAGCAGTACTTC.

In the case of this clonotype: A junction boundary mismatches the germline segment, possibly from a read error. The V call is TRBV2, the J call TRBJ1-1; the match to TRBD1 covers 7 bases. This CDR3 region has 14 residues. In germline, CDR1 is SNHLY, CDR2 FYNNEI. The CDR3 sequence: CASSVQGLNTEPFF. CDR3 nucleotides: TGTGCCAGCAGTGTACAGGGGCTGAACACTGAACCTTTCTTT.

V gene TRBV29-1 combines with J gene TRBJ1-1; the D is unclear. Trimming took 4 bases from V and 1 from J, leaving 16 bases between them. Germline-derived CDR1 and CDR2 are SQVTM and ANQGSEA. This CDR3 comprises 15 residues. CDR3 DNA sequence: TGCAGCGTTGGTGTCATAGGGCGGAAGAACACTGAAGCTTTCTTT. Encoded protein: CSVGVIGRKNTEAFF.

This clonotype was counted a few times. The chain couples TRBV7-2 to TRBJ2-5; possible D gene TRBD2, 6 bases. The J call may be incorrect, as the DNA end agrees better with TRBJ2-7. Germline V CDR1 and CDR2: SGHTA, FQGNSA. The CDR3 length is 16 residues. This chain's CDR3 is CASRDVAAGRSYEQYF. CDR3 sequence (DNA): TGTGCCAGCAGAGATGTGGCTGCGGGACGGTCCTACGAGCAGTACTTC.

The genes are TRBV6-1 and TRBJ1-6; possibly TRBD1 for D (5 bases). CDR1 and CDR2 from the germline V gene are MNHNS and SASEGT. With 5 bases removed from V and 4 bases from J, the gap between germline ends came to 12 bases. The CDR3 extends over 15 amino acids. In DNA, the CDR3 is TGTGCCAGCAGTTCCGGGACGGAATATAATTCACCCCTCCACTTT. Translated: CASSSGTEYNSPLHF.

The sample holds a few counts of this clonotype. The chain is built from TRBV28 and TRBJ2-7; TRBD2 matches at 7 bases. The junction had 14 bases not matched to a gene; V was cut back by 4 bases and J by 2 bases. Germline CDR1 MDHEN, CDR2 SYDVKM. The CDR3 contains 17 residues. The CDR3 loop reads CASSSPEGLAVAYEQYF. The DNA of the CDR3 is TGTGCCAGCAGTTCCCCGGAGGGCCTAGCGGTAGCCTACGAGCAGTACTTC.

This clonotype appeared a few times. This chain links TRBV11-1 with TRBJ2-1, with 13 bases fitting TRBD2. With 1 base clipped from V and 0 bases from J, the junction kept 12 bases outside the gene matches. Germline V gene data show CDR1 as SGHAT and CDR2 as FQDESV (reference sequence). The CDR3 spans 21 residues. The CDR3 DNA follows: TGTGCCAGCAGCTTAGAGCCTGGGACTAGCGGGAAGTGGGGCTCCTACAATGAGCAGTTCTTC. It yields the protein CASSLEPGTSGKWGSYNEQFF. The full variable domain, completed using reference TRBV11-1 and TRBJ2-1, is EAEVAQSPRYKITEKSQAVAFWCDPISGHATLYWYRQILGQGPELLVQFQDESVVDDSQLPKDRFSAERLKGVDSTLKIQPAELGDSAMYLCASSLEPGTSGKWGSYNEQFFGPGTRLTVL.

There are a few counts of this clonotype. This chain uses TRBV20-1 with TRBJ2-1; D unclear. Per the germline V gene, CDR1 is DFQATT and CDR2 is SNEGSKA (reference sequence). V lost 0 bases and J 4 bases, leaving 13 bases between the germline ends. This CDR3 spans 15 amino acids. CDR3 amino acids: CSARDLVSVYNEQFF. CDR3 DNA sequence: TGCAGTGCTAGAGATCTAGTTTCGGTATACAATGAGCAGTTCTTC.

Only a few counts were recorded for this clonotype. The chain has TRBV28 and TRBJ2-4; TRBD2 might be the D (6 bases). V lost 10 bases and J 0 bases, leaving 19 bases between the germline ends. This CDR3 contains 16 residues. The germline V gene encodes CDR1 MDHEN and CDR2 SYDVKM. This chain's CDR3 is CATFGGSLVAKNIQYF. CDR3 nucleotide sequence: TGTGCCACCTTTGGGGGGTCCCTGGTAGCCAAAAACATTCAGTACTTC.